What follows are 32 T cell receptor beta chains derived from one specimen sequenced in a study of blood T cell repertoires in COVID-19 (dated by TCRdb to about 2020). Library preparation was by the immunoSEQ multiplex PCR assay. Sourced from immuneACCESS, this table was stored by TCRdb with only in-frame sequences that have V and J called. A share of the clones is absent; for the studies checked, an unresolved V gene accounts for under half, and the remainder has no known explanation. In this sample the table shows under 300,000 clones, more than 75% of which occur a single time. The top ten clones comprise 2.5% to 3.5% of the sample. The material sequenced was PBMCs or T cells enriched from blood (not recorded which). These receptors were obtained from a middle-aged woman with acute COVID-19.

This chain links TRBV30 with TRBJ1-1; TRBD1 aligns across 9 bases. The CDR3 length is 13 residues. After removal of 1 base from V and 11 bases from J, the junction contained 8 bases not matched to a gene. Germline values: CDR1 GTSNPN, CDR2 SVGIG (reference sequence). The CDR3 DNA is TGTGCCTGGAGTGCCGATGGACAGGGGACCGCTTTCTTT. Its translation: CAWSADGQGTAFF.

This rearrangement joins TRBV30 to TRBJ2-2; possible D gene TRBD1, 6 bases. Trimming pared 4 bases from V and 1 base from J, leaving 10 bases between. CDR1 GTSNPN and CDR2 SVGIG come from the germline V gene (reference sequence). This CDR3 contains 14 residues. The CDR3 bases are TGTGCCTGGAAACAGGGTTTGAACACCGGGGAGCTGTTTTTT. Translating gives CAWKQGLNTGELFF.

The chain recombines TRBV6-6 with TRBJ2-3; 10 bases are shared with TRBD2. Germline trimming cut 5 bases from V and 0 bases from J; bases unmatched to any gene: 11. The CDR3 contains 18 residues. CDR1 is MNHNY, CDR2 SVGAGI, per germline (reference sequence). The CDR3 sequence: CASSQRGLAGGSTDTQYF. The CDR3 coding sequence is TGTGCCAGCAGTCAAAGAGGCTTAGCGGGAGGAAGCACAGATACGCAGTATTTT.

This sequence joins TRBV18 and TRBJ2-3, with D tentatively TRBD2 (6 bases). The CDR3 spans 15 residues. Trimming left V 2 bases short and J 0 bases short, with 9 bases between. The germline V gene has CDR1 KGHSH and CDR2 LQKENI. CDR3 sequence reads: CASSPVDYSTDTQYF. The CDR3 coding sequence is TGTGCCAGCTCACCAGTGGACTATAGCACAGATACGCAGTATTTT.

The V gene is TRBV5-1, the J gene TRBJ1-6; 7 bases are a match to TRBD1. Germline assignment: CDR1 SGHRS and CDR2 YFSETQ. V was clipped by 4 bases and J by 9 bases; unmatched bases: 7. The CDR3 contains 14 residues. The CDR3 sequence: CASSPGQDVSPLHF. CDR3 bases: TGCGCCAGCAGCCCTGGACAGGACGTTTCACCCCTCCACTTT.

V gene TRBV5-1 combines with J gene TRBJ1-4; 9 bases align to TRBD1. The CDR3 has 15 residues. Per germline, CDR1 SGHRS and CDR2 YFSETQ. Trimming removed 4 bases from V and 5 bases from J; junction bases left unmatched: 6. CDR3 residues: CASSVGQGKNEKLFF. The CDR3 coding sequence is TGCGCCAGCAGCGTAGGACAGGGGAAGAATGAAAAACTGTTTTTT. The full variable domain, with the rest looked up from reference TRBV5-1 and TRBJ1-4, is KAGVTQTPRYLIKTRGQQVTLSCSPISGHRSVSWYQQTPGQGLQFLFEYFSETQRNKGNFPGRFSGRQFSNSRSEMNVSTLELGDSALYLCASSVGQGKNEKLFFGSGTQLSVL.

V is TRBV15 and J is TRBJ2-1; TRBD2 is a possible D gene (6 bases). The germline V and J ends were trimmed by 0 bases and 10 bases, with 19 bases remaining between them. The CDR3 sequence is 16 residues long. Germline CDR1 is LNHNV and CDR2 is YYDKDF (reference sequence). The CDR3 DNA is TGTGCCACCAGCAGAGATATAGCGGAGGTCCCGTGGGAGCAGTTCTTC. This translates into CATSRDIAEVPWEQFF.

The CDR3: CASSLIGGSTEAFF. The CDR3, as DNA: TGTGCCAGCAGCTTAATAGGTGGGAGCACTGAAGCTTTCTTT. The V and J genes are TRBV7-3 and TRBJ1-1; D unclear. Trimming shortened V by 1 base and J by 4 bases, and 10 bases separated the two germline ends. The V gene's germline CDR1 is SGHTA and CDR2 FQGTGA. The CDR3 contains 14 residues.

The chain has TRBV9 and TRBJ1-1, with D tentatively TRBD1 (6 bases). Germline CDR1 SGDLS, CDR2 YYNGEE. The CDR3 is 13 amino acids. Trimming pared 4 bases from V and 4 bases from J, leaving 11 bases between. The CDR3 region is CASSPTGITEAFF. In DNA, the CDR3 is TGTGCCAGCAGCCCTACAGGGATCACTGAAGCTTTCTTT.

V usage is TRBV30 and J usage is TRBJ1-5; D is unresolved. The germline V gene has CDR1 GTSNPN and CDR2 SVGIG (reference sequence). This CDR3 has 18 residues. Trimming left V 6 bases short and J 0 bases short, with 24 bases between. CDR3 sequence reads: CACKPKDGGYYSNQPQHF. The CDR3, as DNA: TGTGCCTGCAAACCAAAGGACGGAGGATATTATAGCAATCAGCCCCAGCATTTT.

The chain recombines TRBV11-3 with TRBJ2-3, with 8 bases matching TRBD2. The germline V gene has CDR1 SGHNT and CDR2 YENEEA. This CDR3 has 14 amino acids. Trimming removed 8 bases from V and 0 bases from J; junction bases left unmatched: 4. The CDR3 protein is CASHTGGSTDTQYF. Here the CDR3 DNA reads TGTGCCAGCCACACGGGGGGGAGCACAGATACGCAGTATTTT. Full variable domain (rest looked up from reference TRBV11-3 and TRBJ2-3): EAGVVQSPRYKIIEKKQPVAFWCNPISGHNTLYWYLQNLGQGPELLIRYENEEAVDDSQLPKDRFSAERLKGVDSTLKIQPAELGDSAVYLCASHTGGSTDTQYFGPGTRLTVL.

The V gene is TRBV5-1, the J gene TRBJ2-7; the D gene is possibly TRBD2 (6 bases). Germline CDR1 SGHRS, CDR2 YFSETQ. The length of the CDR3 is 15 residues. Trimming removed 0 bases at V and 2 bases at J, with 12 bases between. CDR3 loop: CASSLAGTQTYEQYF. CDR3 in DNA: TGCGCCAGCAGCTTGGCGGGGACTCAGACCTACGAGCAGTACTTC.

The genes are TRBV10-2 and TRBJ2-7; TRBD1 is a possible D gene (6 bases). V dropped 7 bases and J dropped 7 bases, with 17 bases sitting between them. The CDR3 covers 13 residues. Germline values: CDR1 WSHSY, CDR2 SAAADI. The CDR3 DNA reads TGCGCCAGCACCCTTAACAGGGTTCGGGAGCAGTACTTC. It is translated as CASTLNRVREQYF.

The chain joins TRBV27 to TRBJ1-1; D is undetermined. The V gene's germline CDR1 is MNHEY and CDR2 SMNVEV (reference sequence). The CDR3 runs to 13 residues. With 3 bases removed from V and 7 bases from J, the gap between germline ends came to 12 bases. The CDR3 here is CASSLKGRDEAFF. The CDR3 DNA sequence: TGTGCCAGCAGTTTGAAGGGTCGGGATGAAGCTTTCTTT.

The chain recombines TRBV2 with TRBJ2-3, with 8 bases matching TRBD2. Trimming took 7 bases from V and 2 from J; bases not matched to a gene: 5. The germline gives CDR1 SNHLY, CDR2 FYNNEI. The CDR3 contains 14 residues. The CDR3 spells CASKKAGVTDTQYF. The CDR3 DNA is TGTGCCAGCAAGAAAGCGGGAGTCACAGATACGCAGTATTTT.

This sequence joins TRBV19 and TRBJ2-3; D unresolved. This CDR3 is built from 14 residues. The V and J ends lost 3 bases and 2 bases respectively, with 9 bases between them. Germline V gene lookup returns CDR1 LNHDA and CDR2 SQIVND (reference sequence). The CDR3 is CASSMTRNTDTQYF. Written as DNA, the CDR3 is TGTGCCAGTAGTATGACCAGGAACACAGATACGCAGTATTTT. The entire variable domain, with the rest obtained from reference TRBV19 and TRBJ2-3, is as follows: DGGITQSPKYLFRKEGQNVTLSCEQNLNHDAMYWYRQDPGQGLRLIYYSQIVNDFQKGDIAEGYSVSREKKESFPLTVTSAQKNPTAFYLCASSMTRNTDTQYFGPGTRLTVL.

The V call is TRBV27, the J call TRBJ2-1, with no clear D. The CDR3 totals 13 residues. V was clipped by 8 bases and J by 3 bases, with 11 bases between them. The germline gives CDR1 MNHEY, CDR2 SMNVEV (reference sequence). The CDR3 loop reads CASFAGYYNEQFF. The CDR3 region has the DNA TGTGCCAGCTTCGCAGGTTACTACAATGAGCAGTTCTTC.

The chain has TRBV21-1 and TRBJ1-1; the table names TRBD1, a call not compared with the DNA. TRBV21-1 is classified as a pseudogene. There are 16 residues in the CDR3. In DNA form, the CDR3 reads TGTGCCAGCAGCAAAGGGGCCAGACAGGGGCACACTGAAGCTTTCTTT. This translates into CASSKGARQGHTEAFF.

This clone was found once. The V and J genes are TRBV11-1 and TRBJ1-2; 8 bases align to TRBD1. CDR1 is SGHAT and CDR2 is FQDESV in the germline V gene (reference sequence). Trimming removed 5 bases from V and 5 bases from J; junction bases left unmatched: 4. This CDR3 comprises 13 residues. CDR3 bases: TGTGCCAGCAGCATGGGACAGGCATATGGCTACACCTTC. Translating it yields CASSMGQAYGYTF.

For the CDR3, the DNA is TGTGCCAGCAGCGTCGCCGGGACTAGCGGGAGTGAGGGTACGCAGTATTTT. This encodes CASSVAGTSGSEGTQYF. The chain employs TRBV9 and TRBJ2-3; 14 bases are a match to TRBD2. CDR3 length: 17 residues. Germline assignment: CDR1 SGDLS and CDR2 YYNGEE. V lost 2 bases and J lost 8; bases outside the gene matches: 10.

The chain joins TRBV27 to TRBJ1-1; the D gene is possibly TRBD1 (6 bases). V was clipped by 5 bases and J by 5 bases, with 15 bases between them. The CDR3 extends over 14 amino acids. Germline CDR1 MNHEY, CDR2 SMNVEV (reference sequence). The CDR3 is CASSHKQGSTEAFF. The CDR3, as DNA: TGTGCCAGCAGTCACAAACAGGGTTCGACTGAAGCTTTCTTT.

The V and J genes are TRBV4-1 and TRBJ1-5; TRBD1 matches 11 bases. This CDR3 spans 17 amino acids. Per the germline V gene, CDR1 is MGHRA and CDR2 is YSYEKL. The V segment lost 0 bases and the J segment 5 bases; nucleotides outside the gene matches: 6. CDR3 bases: TGCGCCAGCAGCCAAGACGATCCGGGACAGGGGGATCAGCCCCAGCATTTT. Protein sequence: CASSQDDPGQGDQPQHF.

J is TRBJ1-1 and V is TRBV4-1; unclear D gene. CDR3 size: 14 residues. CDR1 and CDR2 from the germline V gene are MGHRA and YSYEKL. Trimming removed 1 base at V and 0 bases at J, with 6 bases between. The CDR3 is CASSQVPMNTEAFF. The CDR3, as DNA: TGCGCCAGCAGCCAAGTTCCCATGAACACTGAAGCTTTCTTT.

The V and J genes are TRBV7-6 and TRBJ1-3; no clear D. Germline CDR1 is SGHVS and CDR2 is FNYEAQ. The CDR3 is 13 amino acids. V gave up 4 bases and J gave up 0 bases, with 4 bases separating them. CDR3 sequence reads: CASSSVSGNTIYF. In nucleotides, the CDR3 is TGTGCCAGCAGCTCGGTCTCTGGAAACACCATATATTTT.

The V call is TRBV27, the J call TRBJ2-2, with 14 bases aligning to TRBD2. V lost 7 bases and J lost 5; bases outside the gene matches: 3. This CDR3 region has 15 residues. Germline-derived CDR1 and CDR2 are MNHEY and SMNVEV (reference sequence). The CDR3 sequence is CASIRLAGGTGELFF. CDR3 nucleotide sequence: TGTGCCAGCATTCGACTAGCGGGAGGGACCGGGGAGCTGTTTTTT.

The CDR3 DNA reads as TGTGCCAGCAGCGAACGGACAGGTAACACAGATACGCAGTATTTT. It encodes CASSERTGNTDTQYF. This sequence joins TRBV13 and TRBJ2-3; 7 nucleotides align to TRBD1. Unmatched junction bases numbered 7, after V lost 5 bases and J lost 2 bases. CDR1 and CDR2 from the germline V gene are PRHDT and FYEKMQ (reference sequence). The CDR3 totals 15 residues.

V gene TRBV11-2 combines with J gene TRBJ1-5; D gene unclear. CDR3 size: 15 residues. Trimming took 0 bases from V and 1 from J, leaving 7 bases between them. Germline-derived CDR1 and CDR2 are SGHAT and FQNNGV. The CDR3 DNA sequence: TGTGCCAGCAGCTTAGAGGGCGTAAGCAATCAGCCCCAGCATTTT. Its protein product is CASSLEGVSNQPQHF.

In DNA form, the CDR3 reads TGTGCCAGCAGCTCTGGAAAGCTGGGGACAGGGGTTAATCAGCCCCAGCATTTT. It encodes CASSSGKLGTGVNQPQHF. The chain links TRBV5-6 to TRBJ1-5; 10 bases are shared with TRBD1. The J segment lost 4 bases and the V segment lost 3 bases, leaving 13 bases of the junction unmatched. Germline V gene sequence: CDR1 SGHDT, CDR2 YYEEEE. CDR3 length equals 18 residues.

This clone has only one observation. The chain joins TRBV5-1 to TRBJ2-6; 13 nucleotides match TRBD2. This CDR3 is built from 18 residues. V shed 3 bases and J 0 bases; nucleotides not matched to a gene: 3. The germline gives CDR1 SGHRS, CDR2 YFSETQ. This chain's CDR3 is CASSSRTSGGSGANVLTF. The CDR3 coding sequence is TGCGCCAGCAGCTCCCGGACTAGCGGGGGCTCTGGGGCCAACGTCCTGACTTTC.

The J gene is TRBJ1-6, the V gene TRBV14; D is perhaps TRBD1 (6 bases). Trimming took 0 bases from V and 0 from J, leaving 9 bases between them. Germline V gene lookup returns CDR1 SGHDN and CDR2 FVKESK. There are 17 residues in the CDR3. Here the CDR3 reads CASSQEGQSSYNSPLHF. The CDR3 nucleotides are TGTGCCAGCAGCCAAGAAGGACAGAGCTCCTATAATTCACCCCTCCACTTT.

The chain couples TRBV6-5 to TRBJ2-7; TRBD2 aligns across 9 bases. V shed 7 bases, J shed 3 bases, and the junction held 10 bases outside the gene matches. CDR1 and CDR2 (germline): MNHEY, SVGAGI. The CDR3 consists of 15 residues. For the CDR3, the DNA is TGTGCCAGCACCGAAGTCATAGCGGGAGTCTACGAGCAGTACTTC. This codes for CASTEVIAGVYEQYF.

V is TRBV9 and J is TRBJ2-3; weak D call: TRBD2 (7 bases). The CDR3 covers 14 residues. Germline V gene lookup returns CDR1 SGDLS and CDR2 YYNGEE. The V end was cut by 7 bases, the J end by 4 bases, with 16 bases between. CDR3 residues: CASGGATWSDTQYF. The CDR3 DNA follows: TGTGCCAGCGGGGGGGCCACGTGGTCAGATACGCAGTATTTT.